This paragraph covers one T cell receptor beta chain sequence. This record belongs to a study of monozygotic twins with inflammatory bowel disease. Reanalyzing the 5' RACE reads, TCRdb keeps one entry per CDR3 protein, without DNA. The sample has about 160,000 distinct CDR3 sequences; the top ten hold roughly 3%. The clonotype comes from a human donor with ulcerative colitis or Crohn's disease, or a healthy co-twin of an affected twin (not recorded which). Material for sequencing was blood.

CDR3 protein: CSAPDSGRSGGYGYTF. This chain uses TRBV20-1 with TRBJ1-2. Germline V CDR1 and CDR2: DFQATT, SNEGSKA (reference sequence). The CDR3 sequence is 16 residues long.